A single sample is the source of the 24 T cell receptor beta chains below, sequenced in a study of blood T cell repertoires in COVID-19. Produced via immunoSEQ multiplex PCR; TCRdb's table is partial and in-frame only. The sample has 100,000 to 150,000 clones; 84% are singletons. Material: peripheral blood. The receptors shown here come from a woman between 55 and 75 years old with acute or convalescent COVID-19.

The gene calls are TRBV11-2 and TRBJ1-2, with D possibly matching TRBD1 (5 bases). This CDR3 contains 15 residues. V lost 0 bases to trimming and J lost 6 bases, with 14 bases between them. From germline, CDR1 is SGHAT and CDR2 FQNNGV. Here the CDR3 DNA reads TGTGCCAGCAGCTTAGAAGGGTACAGGTCGGATGGCTACACCTTC. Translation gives CASSLEGYRSDGYTF.

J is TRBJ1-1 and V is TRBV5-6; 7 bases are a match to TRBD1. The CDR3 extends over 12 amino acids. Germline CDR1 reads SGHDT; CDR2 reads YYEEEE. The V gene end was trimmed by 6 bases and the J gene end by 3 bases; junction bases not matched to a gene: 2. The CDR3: CASNRGYTEAFF. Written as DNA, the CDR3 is TGTGCCAGCAACAGGGGATACACTGAAGCTTTCTTT.

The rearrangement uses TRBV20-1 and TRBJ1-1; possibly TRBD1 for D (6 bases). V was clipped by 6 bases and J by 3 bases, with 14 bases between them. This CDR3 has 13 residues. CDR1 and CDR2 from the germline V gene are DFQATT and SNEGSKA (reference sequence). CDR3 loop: CSASRGAHTEAFF. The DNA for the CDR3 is TGCAGTGCCAGTCGGGGGGCCCACACTGAAGCTTTCTTT.

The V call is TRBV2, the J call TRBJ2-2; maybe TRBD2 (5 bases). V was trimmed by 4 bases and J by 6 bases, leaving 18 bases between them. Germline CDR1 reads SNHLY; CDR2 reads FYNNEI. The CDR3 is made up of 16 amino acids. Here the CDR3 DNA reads TGTGCCAGCAGTGTCACGCGACTTCGCGGGTCCGGGGAGCTGTTTTTT. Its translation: CASSVTRLRGSGELFF.

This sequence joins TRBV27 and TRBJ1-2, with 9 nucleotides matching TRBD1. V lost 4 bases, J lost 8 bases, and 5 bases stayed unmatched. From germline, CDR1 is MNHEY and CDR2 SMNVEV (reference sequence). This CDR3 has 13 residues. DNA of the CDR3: TGTGCCAGCAGTTCAGGACAGGGGCGCGGCTACACCTTC. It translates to CASSSGQGRGYTF.

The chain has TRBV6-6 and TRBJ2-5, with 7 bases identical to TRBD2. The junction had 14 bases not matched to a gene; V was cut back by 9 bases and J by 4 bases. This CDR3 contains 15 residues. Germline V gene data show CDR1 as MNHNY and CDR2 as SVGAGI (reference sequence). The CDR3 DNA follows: TGTGCCAGTCTTTCGGGGGACGCGGGGGTAGAGACCCAGTACTTC. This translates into CASLSGDAGVETQYF.

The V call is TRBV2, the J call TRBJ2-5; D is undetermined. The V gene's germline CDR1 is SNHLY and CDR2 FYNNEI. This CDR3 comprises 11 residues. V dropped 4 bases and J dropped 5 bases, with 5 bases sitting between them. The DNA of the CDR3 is TGTGCCAGCAGTGTGGAGGAGACCCAGTACTTC. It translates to CASSVEETQYF.

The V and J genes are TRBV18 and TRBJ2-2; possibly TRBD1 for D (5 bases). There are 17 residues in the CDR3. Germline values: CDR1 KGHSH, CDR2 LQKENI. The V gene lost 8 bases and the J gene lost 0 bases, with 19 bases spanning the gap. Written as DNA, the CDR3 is TGTGCCAGCCGTCCTGAGCAGGGAAGGCCGAACACCGGGGAGCTGTTTTTT. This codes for CASRPEQGRPNTGELFF.

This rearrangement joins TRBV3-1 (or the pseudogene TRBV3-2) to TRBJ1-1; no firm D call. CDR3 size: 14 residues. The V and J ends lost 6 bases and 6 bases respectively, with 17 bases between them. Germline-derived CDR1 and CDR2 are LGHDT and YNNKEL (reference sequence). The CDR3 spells CASRPLGMEAEAFF. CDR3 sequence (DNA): TGTGCCAGCAGACCCCTCGGGATGGAAGCTGAAGCTTTCTTT.

The CDR3 is CASSLLKTGGRGDTQYF. The CDR3 nucleotides are TGCGCCAGCAGCTTGTTGAAGACAGGGGGCCGGGGAGATACGCAGTATTTT. This chain connects TRBV5-1 to TRBJ2-3; the match to TRBD1 covers 10 bases. CDR3 length: 17 residues. Germline loops: CDR1 SGHRS, CDR2 YFSETQ. J gave up 5 bases and V 1 base, and 10 bases lay outside the gene matches.

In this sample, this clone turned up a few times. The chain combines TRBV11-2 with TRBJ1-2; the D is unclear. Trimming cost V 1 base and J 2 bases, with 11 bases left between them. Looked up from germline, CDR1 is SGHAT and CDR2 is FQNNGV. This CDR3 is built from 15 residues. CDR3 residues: CASSLVREWNYGYTF. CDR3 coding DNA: TGTGCCAGCAGCTTAGTGAGGGAGTGGAACTATGGCTACACCTTC.

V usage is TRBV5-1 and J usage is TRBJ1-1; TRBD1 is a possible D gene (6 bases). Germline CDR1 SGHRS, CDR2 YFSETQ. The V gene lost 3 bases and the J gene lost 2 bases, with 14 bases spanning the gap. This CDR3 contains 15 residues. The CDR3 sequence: CASSSDGTPNTEAFF. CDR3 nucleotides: TGCGCCAGCAGCTCGGACGGGACACCCAACACTGAAGCTTTCTTT.

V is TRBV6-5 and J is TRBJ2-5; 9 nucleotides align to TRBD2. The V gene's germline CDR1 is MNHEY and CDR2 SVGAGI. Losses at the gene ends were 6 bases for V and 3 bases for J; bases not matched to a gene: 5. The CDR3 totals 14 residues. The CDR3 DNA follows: TGTGCCAGCAGCCTAGCGGGGCCGAAAGAGACCCAGTACTTC. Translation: CASSLAGPKETQYF.

The CDR3 DNA reads TGCGCCAGCAGCTTGGGACAGAAAGCTTCACCCCTCCACTTT. Translating it yields CASSLGQKASPLHF. The rearrangement joins TRBV5-1 to TRBJ1-6; possible D gene TRBD1, 5 bases. V was trimmed by 0 bases and J by 9 bases, leaving 10 bases between them. There are 14 residues in the CDR3. CDR1 and CDR2 (germline): SGHRS, YFSETQ. Full variable domain (remainder filled in from reference TRBV5-1 and TRBJ1-6): KAGVTQTPRYLIKTRGQQVTLSCSPISGHRSVSWYQQTPGQGLQFLFEYFSETQRNKGNFPGRFSGRQFSNSRSEMNVSTLELGDSALYLCASSLGQKASPLHFGNGTRLTVT.

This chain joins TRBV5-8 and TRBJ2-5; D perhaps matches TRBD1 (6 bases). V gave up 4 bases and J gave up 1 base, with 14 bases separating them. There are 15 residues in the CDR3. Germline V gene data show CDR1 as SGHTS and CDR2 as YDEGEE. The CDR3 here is CASSNRTGSQETQYF. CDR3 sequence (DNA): TGTGCCAGCAGCAACCGAACAGGGTCCCAAGAGACCCAGTACTTC.

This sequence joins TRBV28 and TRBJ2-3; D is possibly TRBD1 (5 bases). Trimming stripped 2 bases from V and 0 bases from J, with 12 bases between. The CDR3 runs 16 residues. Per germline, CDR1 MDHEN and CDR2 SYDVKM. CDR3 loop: CASSLKSTGSTDTQYF. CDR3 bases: TGTGCCAGCAGTTTAAAATCTACAGGAAGCACAGATACGCAGTATTTT.

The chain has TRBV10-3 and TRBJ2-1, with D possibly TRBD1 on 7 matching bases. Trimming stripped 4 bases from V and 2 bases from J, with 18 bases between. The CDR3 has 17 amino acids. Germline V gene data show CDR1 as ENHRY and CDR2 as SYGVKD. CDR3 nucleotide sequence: TGTGCCATCAGTGGGGGCGGGGAGACAGGGCCCTACAATGAGCAGTTCTTC. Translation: CAISGGGETGPYNEQFF.

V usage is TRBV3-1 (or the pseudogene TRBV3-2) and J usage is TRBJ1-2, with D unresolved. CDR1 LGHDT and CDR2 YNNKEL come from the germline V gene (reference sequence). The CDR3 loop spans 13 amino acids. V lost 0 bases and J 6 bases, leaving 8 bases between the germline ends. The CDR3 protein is CASSQEEKHGYTF. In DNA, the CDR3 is TGTGCCAGCAGCCAAGAGGAGAAGCATGGCTACACCTTC.

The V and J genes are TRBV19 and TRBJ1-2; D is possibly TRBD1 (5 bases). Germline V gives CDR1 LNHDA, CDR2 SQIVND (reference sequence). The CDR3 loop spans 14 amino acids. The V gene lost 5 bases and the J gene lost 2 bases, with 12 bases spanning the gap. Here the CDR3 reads CASSPLRQNYGYTF. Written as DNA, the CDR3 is TGTGCCAGTAGTCCCCTACGACAGAACTATGGCTACACCTTC.

This chain's CDR3 is CASSLRGDYGYTF. The CDR3, as DNA: TGTGCCAGCAGCTTGCGGGGTGACTATGGCTACACCTTC. V is TRBV5-6 and J is TRBJ1-2; D gene ambiguous. The length of the CDR3 is 13 residues. CDR1 and CDR2 from the germline V gene are SGHDT and YYEEEE. V was clipped by 1 base and J by 3 bases, with 7 bases between them.

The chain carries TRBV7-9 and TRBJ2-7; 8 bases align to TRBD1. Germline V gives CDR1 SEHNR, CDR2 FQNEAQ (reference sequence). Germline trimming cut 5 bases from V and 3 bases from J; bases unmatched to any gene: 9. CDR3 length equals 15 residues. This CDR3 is CASSPGQGSFYEQYV. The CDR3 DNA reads TGTGCCAGCAGCCCTGGACAGGGCTCTTTCTACGAGCAGTACGTC.

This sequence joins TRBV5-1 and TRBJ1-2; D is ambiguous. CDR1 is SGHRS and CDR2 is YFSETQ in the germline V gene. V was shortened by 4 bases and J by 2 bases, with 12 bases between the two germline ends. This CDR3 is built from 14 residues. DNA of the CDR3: TGCGCCAGCAGCGATGGCAGAACGAACTATGGCTACACCTTC. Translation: CASSDGRTNYGYTF. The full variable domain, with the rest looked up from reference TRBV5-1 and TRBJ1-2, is KAGVTQTPRYLIKTRGQQVTLSCSPISGHRSVSWYQQTPGQGLQFLFEYFSETQRNKGNFPGRFSGRQFSNSRSEMNVSTLELGDSALYLCASSDGRTNYGYTFGSGTRLTVV.

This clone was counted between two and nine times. CDR3 region: CASLDSSGRRSSPLHF. CDR3 bases: TGTGCCAGCCTCGACAGTTCTGGTCGAAGGAGTTCACCCCTCCACTTT. V and J are TRBV19 and TRBJ1-6; D perhaps matches TRBD1 (5 bases). Germline V gene sequence: CDR1 LNHDA, CDR2 SQIVND (reference sequence). The CDR3 contains 16 residues. V lost 9 bases, J lost 9 bases, and 24 bases lay in between.

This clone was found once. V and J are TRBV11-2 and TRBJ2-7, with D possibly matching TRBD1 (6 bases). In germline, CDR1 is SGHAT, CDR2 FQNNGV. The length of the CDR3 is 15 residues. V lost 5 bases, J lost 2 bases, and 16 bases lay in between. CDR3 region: CASSPNPDSTYEQYV. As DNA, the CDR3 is TGTGCCAGCAGCCCCAACCCGGACAGTACCTACGAGCAGTACGTC.